Below are 14 T cell receptor beta chains sequenced from a single sample in a study of regulatory T cells in long-lasting Graves disease. CDR3 regions were amplified by Arm-PCR using iRepertoire HTBI primers to build TCR beta libraries. Via MiXCR, TCRdb re-called the multiplex PCR reads, giving one row per CDR3 protein. The data hold about 620,000 distinct CDR3 sequences, with roughly 15% observed a single time. The sample's time point: newly diagnosed GD, antithyroid drugs for less than 3 months. Making the TCR library involved RNA that had been extracted from PBMCs. Separately, the same data were catalogued under a study of T cells in Graves' hyperthyroidism and ophthalmopathy.

Sequenced material: peripheral blood mononuclear cells (PBMCs), taken at new diagnosis, from a patient treated with antithyroid drugs. These receptor sequences come from a woman aged 25-40 years with Graves disease.

This chain uses TRBV24-1 with TRBJ2-2; 10 bases map to TRBD2. Germline CDR1 KGHDR, CDR2 SFDVKD. The CDR3 is made up of 17 amino acids. V dropped 3 bases and J dropped 1; count of bases not matched to a gene: 4. The CDR3 loop reads CATSDAWTSGNTGELFF. The DNA for the CDR3 is TGTGCCACCAGTGATGCCTGGACTAGCGGGAACACCGGGGAGCTGTTTTTT.

This clonotype was found many times. The CDR3 coding sequence is TGTGCCTGGAGTGGGCTAGCGGGAGTCGAGCAGTACTTC. Translating it yields CAWSGLAGVEQYF. The chain carries TRBV30 and TRBJ2-7, with TRBD2 matching 10 bases. There are 13 residues in the CDR3. Germline CDR1 reads GTSNPN; CDR2 reads SVGIG (reference sequence). V lost 1 base, J lost 6 bases, and 3 bases stayed unmatched.

This clonotype was recorded a few times. The chain is built from TRBV24-1 and TRBJ2-3; D uncertain. Trimming stripped 4 bases from V and 1 base from J, with 5 bases between. Germline CDR1 reads KGHDR; CDR2 reads SFDVKD. This CDR3 is built from 13 residues. CDR3 bases: TGTGCCACCAGTGAAAGGGGCACAGATACGCAGTATTTT. The encoded protein is CATSERGTDTQYF.

This clonotype was observed at least ten times. The V gene is TRBV29-1, the J gene TRBJ2-2; TRBD1 matches 7 bases. CDR3 length: 16 amino acids. Germline lookup yields CDR1 SQVTM and CDR2 ANQGSEA. Trimming cost V 0 bases and J 11 bases; bases outside gene matches: 15. The CDR3 spells CSVEDPGGGTSRELFF. The CDR3 nucleotides read TGCAGCGTTGAAGATCCAGGGGGTGGGACCTCTCGTGAGCTGTTTTTT.

This clonotype has at least ten counts. The chain recombines TRBV11-2 with TRBJ2-3, with D possibly being TRBD2 (5 bases). CDR1 and CDR2 (germline): SGHAT, FQNNGV. The CDR3 is 14 amino acids. The V end lost 5 bases, the J end lost 0 bases, and 9 bases lay between the germline ends. DNA for the CDR3: TGTGCCAGCAGCAAAGCGGTTAGCACAGATACGCAGTATTTT. It encodes CASSKAVSTDTQYF.

This clonotype was picked up many times. The gene calls are TRBV11-2 and TRBJ1-2, with no clear D. The CDR3 is 14 amino acids. The ends were cut back, 0 bases at V and 2 bases at J, with 7 bases in the middle. Germline V gives CDR1 SGHAT, CDR2 FQNNGV. The CDR3 spells CASSLDPRNYGYTF. Written as DNA, the CDR3 is TGTGCCAGCAGCTTAGATCCACGGAACTATGGCTACACCTTC.

This clonotype was counted between two and nine times. The V gene is TRBV25-1, the J gene TRBJ1-1; D gene unclear. CDR3 length: 12 amino acids. The ends were cut back, 5 bases at V and 5 bases at J, with 9 bases in the middle. Germline loops: CDR1 MGHDK, CDR2 SYGVNS. CDR3 amino acids: CASSNWVTEAFF. In DNA, the CDR3 is TGTGCCAGCAGTAATTGGGTTACTGAAGCTTTCTTT.

This clonotype was counted ten times or more. The rearrangement links TRBV29-1 to TRBJ1-3; D gene ambiguous. This CDR3 has 13 residues. The V end lost 4 bases, the J end lost 0 bases, and 7 bases lay between the germline ends. In germline, CDR1 is SQVTM, CDR2 ANQGSEA. The CDR3 is CSVVGLSGNTIYF. The CDR3 DNA reads as TGCAGCGTTGTGGGCCTCTCTGGAAACACCATATATTTT. The complete variable domain, with remaining parts taken from reference TRBV29-1 and TRBJ1-3, reads SAVISQKPSRDICQRGTSLTIQCQVDSQVTMMFWYRQQPGQSLTLIATANQGSEATYESGFVIDKFPISRPNLTFSTLTVSNMSPEDSSIYLCSVVGLSGNTIYFGEGSWLTVV.

This clonotype appeared many times. The V call is TRBV20-1, the J call TRBJ1-5; D remains unclear. This CDR3 spans 18 amino acids. The V gene's germline CDR1 is DFQATT and CDR2 SNEGSKA (reference sequence). V was clipped by 0 bases and J by 0 bases, with 18 bases between them. The CDR3, as DNA: TGCAGTGCTAGAGATATTCGCAGGATCGAGAATAGCAATCAGCCCCAGCATTTT. Amino acid sequence: CSARDIRRIENSNQPQHF.

Comments on this clonotype: Just one base apart from a much larger clone, this may be a read error. The CDR3 ends on some other residue instead of the conserved phenylalanine or tryptophan, so this is likely a read error. V and J are TRBV6-2 or TRBV6-3 and TRBJ1-1; D call uncertain. Trimming removed 0 bases at V and 1 base at J, with 12 bases between. The germline CDR1 and CDR2 sequences are MNHEY and SVGEGT. CDR3 length: 16 amino acids. The DNA of the CDR3 is TGTGCCAGCAGTTACTCCCTGTTCAGCCCGAACACTGAAGCTTTCTCT. Protein product: CASSYSLFSPNTEAFS.

In its sample, this clonotype was seen many times. The chain uses TRBV6-1 and TRBJ1-2; 8 bases align to TRBD1. Germline V lookup: CDR1 MNHNS, CDR2 SASEGT. J was trimmed by 5 bases and V by 8 bases; bases with no gene match: 4. The CDR3 covers 12 residues. CDR3 amino acids: CASGQGAYGYTF. CDR3 DNA: TGTGCCAGCGGGCAGGGGGCATATGGCTACACCTTC.

This clonotype was picked up many times. This rearrangement joins TRBV6-1 to TRBJ1-1; D is possibly TRBD1 (5 bases). Between the trimmed V and J ends, which lost 6 bases and 0 bases, there was a span of 8 bases. The CDR3 is 13 residues long. CDR1 and CDR2 (germline): MNHNS, SASEGT. The CDR3 DNA sequence: TGTGCCAGCAGAAGCAGGGTGAACACTGAAGCTTTCTTT. Protein product: CASRSRVNTEAFF.

The chain employs TRBV4-1 and TRBJ1-1; no firm D call. The CDR3 loop spans 16 amino acids. Germline V gene data show CDR1 as MGHRA and CDR2 as YSYEKL. Trimming took 0 bases from V and 1 from J, leaving 12 bases between them. CDR3 in amino acids: CASSQDPNRANTEAFF. DNA of the CDR3: TGCGCCAGCAGCCAAGATCCCAACAGAGCGAACACTGAAGCTTTCTTT.

This clonotype showed up just a few times. The rearrangement uses TRBV20-1 and TRBJ1-5, with TRBD1 as a possible D gene (5 bases). This CDR3 spans 16 amino acids. The V end was cut by 0 bases, the J end by 9 bases, with 21 bases between. The germline CDR1 and CDR2 sequences are DFQATT and SNEGSKA (reference sequence). In DNA, the CDR3 is TGCAGTGCTAGAGACCCGACCGGGACCGGCGGCTTGCCCCAGCATTTT. Protein sequence: CSARDPTGTGGLPQHF.